One sample yielded the 19 T cell receptor beta chains listed below, sequenced in a study of OX40 agonist ivuxolimab in advanced cancers. The method was immunoSEQ multiplex PCR; TCRdb's version includes in-frame clones alone and lacks a portion of them. The sample carries tens of thousands of clones, about 85% recorded once. Sequencing was performed on CD4+ or CD8+ T cells sorted from blood, taken in a trial of the OX40 agonist ivuxolimab. These TCRs come from an adult with an advanced solid tumor such as melanoma, head and neck, liver or kidney cancer.

Only a few counts were recorded for this clone. This chain links TRBV4-3 with TRBJ2-1; 13 nucleotides line up with TRBD2. Trimming took 0 bases from V and 6 from J; bases not matched to a gene: 11. CDR3 length: 19 residues. Germline values: CDR1 LGHNA, CDR2 YSLEER. The DNA for the CDR3 is TGCGCCAGCAGCCAAGAGAGAGGGGGACTAGCGGGAATACCCAATGAGCAGTTCTTC. Its translation is CASSQERGGLAGIPNEQFF.

The J gene is TRBJ1-1, the V gene TRBV25-1, with a weak D call TRBD1 (5 bases). V was shortened by 9 bases and J by 0 bases, with 20 bases between the two germline ends. Germline CDR1 MGHDK, CDR2 SYGVNS. The CDR3 totals 16 residues. The CDR3 DNA sequence: TGTGCCAGTGAGTGGAGGTGGGGGGAACTGAACACTGAAGCTTTCTTT. Amino acids: CASEWRWGELNTEAFF.

The chain uses TRBV10-1 and TRBJ1-2; D is uncertain. In germline, CDR1 is WNHNN, CDR2 SYGVQD (reference sequence). Trimming removed 5 bases at V and 2 bases at J, with 9 bases between. The CDR3 consists of 13 residues. CDR3 sequence reads: CASSQDLNYGYTF. The CDR3 DNA reads TGCGCCAGCAGTCAAGATCTAAACTATGGCTACACCTTC.

V and J are TRBV11-3 and TRBJ1-1; the D is unclear. CDR3 length: 13 residues. The ends were cut back, 3 bases at V and 11 bases at J, with 16 bases in the middle. Germline V gene data show CDR1 as SGHNT and CDR2 as YENEEA. In nucleotides, the CDR3 is TGTGCCAGCAGCTTGAAATCGGTCTTGGGGGCTTTCTTT. It codes for CASSLKSVLGAFF.

This chain joins TRBV7-9 and TRBJ1-2; 9 nucleotides line up with TRBD1. V dropped 1 base and J dropped 6; count of bases not matched to a gene: 6. Germline V gives CDR1 SEHNR, CDR2 FQNEAQ (reference sequence). The length of the CDR3 is 15 residues. CDR3 loop: CASSLGGQGRDGYTF. The CDR3 coding sequence is TGTGCCAGCAGCTTAGGTGGACAGGGGAGAGATGGCTACACCTTC.

The CDR3 bases are TGTGCCAGCAGGGGACTAGCCTCTTATGAGACCCAGTACTTC. The encoded protein is CASRGLASYETQYF. The V call is TRBV25-1, the J call TRBJ2-5; 9 nucleotides line up with TRBD2. The CDR3 totals 14 residues. CDR1 is MGHDK, CDR2 SYGVNS, per germline. The V gene end was trimmed by 6 bases and the J gene end by 5 bases; junction bases not matched to a gene: 7.

The chain joins TRBV29-1 to TRBJ2-1; a possible D gene is TRBD1 (6 bases). Trimming left V 5 bases short and J 12 bases short, with 26 bases between. CDR1 is SQVTM and CDR2 is ANQGSEA in the germline V gene. The CDR3 has 15 amino acids. The CDR3: CSVPWQGQLAGWQFF. DNA of the CDR3: TGCAGCGTTCCGTGGCAGGGGCAGTTGGCCGGGTGGCAGTTCTTC.

This clone came up once. The rearrangement links TRBV6-5 to TRBJ1-3, with TRBD1 as a possible D gene (5 bases). Trimming pared 1 base from V and 3 bases from J, leaving 13 bases between. The CDR3 is 16 residues long. From germline, CDR1 is MNHEY and CDR2 SVGAGI. The CDR3 region is CASSYFPPRDGNTIYF. DNA for the CDR3: TGTGCCAGCAGTTACTTCCCCCCCAGGGATGGAAACACCATATATTTT.

The chain carries TRBV28 and TRBJ1-4, with D hard to call. V was shortened by 5 bases and J by 8 bases, with 3 bases between the two germline ends. The CDR3 is made up of 10 amino acids. Germline V gene data show CDR1 as MDHEN and CDR2 as SYDVKM. CDR3 nucleotide sequence: TGTGCCAGCAGTCGGGAAAAACTGTTTTTT. Translating it yields CASSREKLFF.

This chain joins TRBV18 and TRBJ1-4; a weak D match, TRBD1 (5 bases). This CDR3 comprises 15 residues. CDR1 is KGHSH, CDR2 LQKENI, per germline. V gave up 2 bases and J gave up 7 bases, with 14 bases separating them. This chain's CDR3 is CASSPGASSAEKLFF. The CDR3 coding sequence is TGTGCCAGCTCACCAGGGGCCAGTTCTGCTGAAAAACTGTTTTTT.

This chain links TRBV5-6 with TRBJ1-1; 8 nucleotides align to TRBD1. This CDR3 is built from 18 residues. The germline V gene encodes CDR1 SGHDT and CDR2 YYEEEE. With 4 bases clipped from V and 3 bases from J, the junction kept 17 bases outside the gene matches. Here the CDR3 reads CASSPARQGRSRDTEAFF. The CDR3 DNA reads as TGTGCCAGCAGCCCTGCCCGACAGGGGCGGAGTCGCGACACTGAAGCTTTCTTT.

The rearrangement uses TRBV7-8 and TRBJ2-3, with D unclear. The CDR3 extends over 14 amino acids. Germline V gene data show CDR1 as SGHVS and CDR2 as FQNEAQ. V lost 1 base and J 0 bases, leaving 5 bases between the germline ends. The CDR3 DNA reads as TGTGCCAGCAGCTTAGGGTTCAGCACAGATACGCAGTATTTT. Its protein is CASSLGFSTDTQYF.

The J gene is TRBJ2-5, the V gene TRBV25-1; D call uncertain. CDR3 length: 16 residues. Trimming took off 5 bases at V and 5 bases at J, with 21 bases between the two ends. Germline loops: CDR1 MGHDK, CDR2 SYGVNS. The CDR3 region has the DNA TGTGCCAGCAGTCCTATGGGTTCGACCTTGGGCGAGACCCAGTACTTC. This encodes CASSPMGSTLGETQYF. The whole variable domain, remainder taken from reference TRBV25-1 and TRBJ2-5, is EADIYQTPRYLVIGTGKKITLECSQTMGHDKMYWYQQDPGMELHLIHYSYGVNSTEKGDLSSESTVSRIRTEHFPLTLESARPSHTSQYLCASSPMGSTLGETQYFGPGTRLLVL.

This rearrangement joins TRBV4-1 to TRBJ2-7, with D tentatively TRBD2 (6 bases). The CDR3 loop spans 16 amino acids. Germline-derived CDR1 and CDR2 are MGHRA and YSYEKL. Trimming removed 4 bases at V and 2 bases at J, with 18 bases between. The CDR3 coding sequence is TGCGCCAGCAGCCTCGAAGGGGTATCGGGGGCCTACGAGCAGTACTTC. Translating it yields CASSLEGVSGAYEQYF.

This chain links TRBV5-8 with TRBJ2-3, with D hard to call. Per the germline V gene, CDR1 is SGHTS and CDR2 is YDEGEE. CDR3 length: 13 amino acids. Trimming removed 1 base at V and 4 bases at J, with 7 bases between. The CDR3 is CASSLRSADTQYF. CDR3 coding DNA: TGTGCCAGCAGCTTGAGGTCCGCAGATACGCAGTATTTT.

The chain recombines TRBV6-5 with TRBJ1-5; TRBD1 agrees at 7 bases. Trimming took 5 bases from V and 1 from J; bases not matched to a gene: 2. Germline V lookup: CDR1 MNHEY, CDR2 SVGAGI. The CDR3 has 14 amino acids. This CDR3 reads CASSPGGSNQPQHF. CDR3 bases: TGTGCCAGCAGTCCAGGGGGGAGCAATCAGCCCCAGCATTTT.

This clone was recorded a few times. This sequence joins TRBV18 and TRBJ2-7, with 10 nucleotides matching TRBD1. V shed 3 bases and J 7 bases; nucleotides not matched to a gene: 6. The CDR3 runs 14 residues. CDR1 and CDR2 from the germline V gene are KGHSH and LQKENI. The CDR3 DNA is TGTGCCAGCTCACCCCGGGACAGGGGTTGGGAGCAGTACTTC. Translating gives CASSPRDRGWEQYF.

The chain carries TRBV6-6 and TRBJ2-1; 9 nucleotides agree with TRBD2. The CDR3 is 15 amino acids. V was clipped by 5 bases and J by 9 bases; unmatched bases: 11. Germline lookup yields CDR1 MNHNY and CDR2 SVGAGI (reference sequence). The CDR3 loop is CASSMRLAVGGEQFF. The CDR3 DNA sequence: TGTGCCAGCAGTATGCGACTAGCGGTAGGGGGTGAGCAGTTCTTC.

The chain has TRBV28 and TRBJ1-5, with a tentative D call TRBD1 (6 bases). Germline lookup yields CDR1 MDHEN and CDR2 SYDVKM. The V end lost 5 bases, the J end lost 0 bases, and 20 bases lay between the germline ends. This CDR3 spans 18 amino acids. CDR3 amino acids: CASSGDISRAYSNQPQHF. CDR3 in DNA: TGTGCCAGCAGTGGGGACATTAGCCGTGCCTATAGCAATCAGCCCCAGCATTTT.